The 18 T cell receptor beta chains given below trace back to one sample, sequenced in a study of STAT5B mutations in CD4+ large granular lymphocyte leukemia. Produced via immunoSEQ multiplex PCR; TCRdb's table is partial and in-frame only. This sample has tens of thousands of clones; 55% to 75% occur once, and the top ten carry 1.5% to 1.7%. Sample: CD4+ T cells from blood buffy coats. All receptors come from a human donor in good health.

CDR3 protein: CASSLDGTGSYEQYF. CDR3 DNA: TGTGCCAGCAGCTTAGATGGGACAGGGTCCTACGAGCAGTACTTC. V gene TRBV11-1 combines with J gene TRBJ2-7; 9 nucleotides agree with TRBD1. The ends lost 1 base at V and 1 base at J; junction bases unmatched: 2. This CDR3 is 15 amino acids long. The V gene's germline CDR1 is SGHAT and CDR2 FQDESV (reference sequence).

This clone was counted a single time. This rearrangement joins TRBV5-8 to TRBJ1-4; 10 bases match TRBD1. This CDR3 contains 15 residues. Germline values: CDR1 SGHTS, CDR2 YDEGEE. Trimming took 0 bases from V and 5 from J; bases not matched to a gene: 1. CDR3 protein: CASSLEGQGNEKLFF. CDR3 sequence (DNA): TGTGCCAGCAGCTTGGAGGGACAGGGGAATGAAAAACTGTTTTTT.

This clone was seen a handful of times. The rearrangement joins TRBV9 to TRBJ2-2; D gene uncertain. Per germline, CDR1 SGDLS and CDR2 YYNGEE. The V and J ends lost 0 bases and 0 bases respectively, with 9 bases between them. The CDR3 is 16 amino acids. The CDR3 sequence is CASSVGGTANTGELFF. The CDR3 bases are TGTGCCAGCAGCGTAGGCGGCACGGCGAACACCGGGGAGCTGTTTTTT.

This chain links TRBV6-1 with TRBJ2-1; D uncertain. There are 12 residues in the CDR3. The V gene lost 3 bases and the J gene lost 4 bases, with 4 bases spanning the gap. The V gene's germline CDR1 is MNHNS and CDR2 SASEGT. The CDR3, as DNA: TGTGCCAGCAGTGATGGGTACAATGAGCAGTTCTTC. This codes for CASSDGYNEQFF.

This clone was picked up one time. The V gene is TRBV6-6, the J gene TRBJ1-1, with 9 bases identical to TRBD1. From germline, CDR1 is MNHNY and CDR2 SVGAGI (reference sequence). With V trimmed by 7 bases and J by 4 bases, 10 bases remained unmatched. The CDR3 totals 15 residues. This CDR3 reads CASILRGTGSTEAFF. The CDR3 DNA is TGTGCCAGCATCTTAAGAGGGACAGGGAGCACTGAAGCTTTCTTT.

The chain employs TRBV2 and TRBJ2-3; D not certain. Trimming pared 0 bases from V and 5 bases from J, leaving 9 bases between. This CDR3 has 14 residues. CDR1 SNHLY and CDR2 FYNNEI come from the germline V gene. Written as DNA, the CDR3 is TGTGCCAGCAGTGAAGCGCGCGAGTTAGATACGCAGTATTTT. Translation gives CASSEARELDTQYF.

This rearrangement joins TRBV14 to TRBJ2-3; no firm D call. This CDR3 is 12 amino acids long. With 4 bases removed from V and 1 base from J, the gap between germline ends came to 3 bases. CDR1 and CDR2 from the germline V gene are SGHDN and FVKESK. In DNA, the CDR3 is TGTGCCAGCAGCCCAGGCACAGATACGCAGTATTTT. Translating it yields CASSPGTDTQYF.

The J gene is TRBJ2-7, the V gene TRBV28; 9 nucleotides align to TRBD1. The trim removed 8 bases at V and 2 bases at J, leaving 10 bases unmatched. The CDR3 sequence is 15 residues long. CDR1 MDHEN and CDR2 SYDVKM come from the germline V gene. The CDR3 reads CASLARGQGPYEQYF. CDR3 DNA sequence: TGTGCCAGCCTCGCCCGGGGACAGGGACCCTACGAGCAGTACTTC.

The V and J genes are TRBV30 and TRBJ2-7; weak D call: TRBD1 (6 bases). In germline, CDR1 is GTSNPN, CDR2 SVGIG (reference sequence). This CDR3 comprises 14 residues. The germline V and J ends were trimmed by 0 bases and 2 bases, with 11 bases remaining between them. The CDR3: CAWSVQGTPYEQYF. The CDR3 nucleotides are TGTGCCTGGAGTGTGCAGGGGACCCCCTACGAGCAGTACTTC.

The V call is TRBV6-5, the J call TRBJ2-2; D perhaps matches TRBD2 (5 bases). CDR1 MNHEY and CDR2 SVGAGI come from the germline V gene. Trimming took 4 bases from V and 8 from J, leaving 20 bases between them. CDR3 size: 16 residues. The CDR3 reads CASSSNRLAKAGELFF. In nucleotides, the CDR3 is TGTGCCAGCAGTTCCAACCGGCTAGCTAAGGCAGGGGAGCTGTTTTTT.

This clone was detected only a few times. The CDR3 loop reads CASSPTGELFF. CDR3 in DNA: TGTGCCAGCTCACCCACCGGGGAGCTGTTTTTT. The V gene is TRBV18, the J gene TRBJ2-2; D is unclear. The germline V gene encodes CDR1 KGHSH and CDR2 LQKENI. The CDR3 runs 11 residues. V was cut by 3 bases and J by 4 bases, with 0 bases left in between.

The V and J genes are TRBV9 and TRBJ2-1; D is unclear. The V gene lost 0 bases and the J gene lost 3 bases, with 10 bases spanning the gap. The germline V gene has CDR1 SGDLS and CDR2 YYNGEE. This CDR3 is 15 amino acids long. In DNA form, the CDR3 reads TGTGCCAGCAGCGTAGACCCTTCTGTCTACAATGAGCAGTTCTTC. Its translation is CASSVDPSVYNEQFF.

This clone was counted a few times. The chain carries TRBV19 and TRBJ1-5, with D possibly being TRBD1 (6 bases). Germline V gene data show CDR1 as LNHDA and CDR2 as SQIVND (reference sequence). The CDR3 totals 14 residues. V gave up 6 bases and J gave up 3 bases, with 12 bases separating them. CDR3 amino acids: CASREQGYNQPQHF. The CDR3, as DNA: TGTGCCAGTAGGGAACAGGGTTACAATCAGCCCCAGCATTTT.

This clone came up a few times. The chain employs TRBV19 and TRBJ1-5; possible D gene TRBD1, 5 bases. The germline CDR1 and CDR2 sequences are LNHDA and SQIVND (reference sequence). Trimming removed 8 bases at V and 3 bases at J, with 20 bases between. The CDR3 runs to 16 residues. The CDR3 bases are TGTGCCAGTCGGGCCGGGGCAGGCGGCATCAATCAGCCCCAGCATTTT. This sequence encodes CASRAGAGGINQPQHF.

The CDR3 nucleotides are TGTGCCAGCAGTTTGAACCTTAACTATGGCTACACCTTC. Its translation is CASSLNLNYGYTF. The V call is TRBV27, the J call TRBJ1-2, with D hard to call. The CDR3 sequence is 13 residues long. Trimming took off 3 bases at V and 1 base at J, with 6 bases between the two ends. CDR1 and CDR2 (germline): MNHEY, SMNVEV (reference sequence).

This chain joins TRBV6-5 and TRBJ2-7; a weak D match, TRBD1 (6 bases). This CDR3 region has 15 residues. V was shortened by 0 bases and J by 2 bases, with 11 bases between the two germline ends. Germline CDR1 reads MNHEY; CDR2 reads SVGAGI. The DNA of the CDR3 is TGTGCCAGCAGTTACTCGGCGACAGGAACCTACGAGCAGTACTTC. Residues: CASSYSATGTYEQYF.

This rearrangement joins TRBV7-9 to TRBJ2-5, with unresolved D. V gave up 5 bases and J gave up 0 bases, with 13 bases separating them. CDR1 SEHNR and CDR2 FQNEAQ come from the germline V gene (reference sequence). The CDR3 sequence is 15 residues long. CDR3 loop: CASSPSGFYQETQYF. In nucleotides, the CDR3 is TGTGCCAGCAGCCCATCCGGATTCTACCAAGAGACCCAGTACTTC.

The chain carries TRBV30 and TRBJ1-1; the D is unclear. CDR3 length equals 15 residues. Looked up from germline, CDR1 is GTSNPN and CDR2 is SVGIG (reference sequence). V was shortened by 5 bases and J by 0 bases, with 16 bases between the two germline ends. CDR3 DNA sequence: TGTGCCTGGGGAAGCATGGGCGGAATGAACACTGAAGCTTTCTTT. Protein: CAWGSMGGMNTEAFF. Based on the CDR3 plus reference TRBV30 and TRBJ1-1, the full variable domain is SQTIHQWPATLVQPVGSPLSLECTVEGTSNPNLYWYRQAAGRGLQLLFYSVGIGQISSEVPQNLSASRPQDRQFILSSKKLLLSDSGFYLCAWGSMGGMNTEAFFGQGTRLTVV.